The sequence of this T cell receptor beta chain was determined in a study of molecular identifiers for immune sequencing clone quantification (dated 2018 in TCRdb). The study in broad terms: In a replicate experiment, RNA from roughly 20,000 or 100,000 naive CD8 T cells was split into five aliquots, four of which were sequenced. CD8 T cells were used in a methods study to benchmark molecular-identifier clustering-based TCR repertoire sequencing (MIDCIRS) and TCR RNA copy counting.

This clonotype was counted many times. The antigen this receptor binds is unknown. Qualities for individual bases were not recorded, and no much larger clone is one base off. Reading from cysteine to phenylalanine, the CDR3 counts 15 amino acids. The only DNA kept is the CDR3, 45 bases in frame from the first base. CDR1 and CDR2, looked up from the germline V gene, are MNHEY and SVGAGI. V is clipped by 2 bases and J by 3 bases, and the sequence between their germline boundaries is 13 bases long. Libraries of naive CD8 T cells were built from anywhere between about 20,000 and 1,000,000 sorted cells, with 10%, 30% or 50% of the purified RNA used. Naive CD8 T cells were FACS-sorted as CD8+CD4-CCR7+CD45RA+ on a BD FACSAria II into RLT Plus buffer. Roughly ten TCR copies' worth of Jurkat RNA were spiked into about 20,000-1,100,000 naive CD8 T cell samples to test detection sensitivity. Enrichment of CD8 T cells was done with RosetteSep CD8+ T Cell Enrichment Cocktail plus Ficoll-Paque, and ACK red cell lysis came afterward.

The paper as a whole reports these results and caveats: Highly expanded clone sizes could be underestimated because identical TCR molecules may share a barcode. Modeling estimated about three recovered TCR RNA copies per cell, compared with roughly 10 by digital PCR, which implies roughly 30% capture efficiency. A single cell's worth of spiked-in Jurkat TCR RNA was reported detectable even among 850,000 to 1,000,000 naive CD8 T cells. Spiked-in Jurkat TCR RNA (roughly 10 copies' worth), which is not part of the donor repertoire, was contained in the naive libraries. In CMV-specific effector cells, over 99% of molecules were held by clones above 20 RNA copies, whereas under 1% of molecules were held by such clones in naive cells. When barcode sub-clustering was omitted, TCR diversity was inflated by chimeric consensus sequences, with chimeras reaching as high as 47%.

The protocol used for the library was PCR. The listed sequencing device is NextSeq 500. Preparation of bulk TCR libraries followed a previously described approach, with the TCR primers listed in Table S5. Purification of total RNA was performed with the Qiagen AllPrep DNA/RNA kit. Before analysis, reads from multiple sequencing runs of one library were combined. The study's own analysis went as follows. Reads were retained only if an exact TCR constant sequence was present, and the retained reads were trimmed to 150 nt and grouped according to their 12-nt molecular barcodes. Within each barcode group, reads were sub-clustered at a 15% Levenshtein threshold, and quality-weighted consensus sequences were built per RNA molecule. Non-functional sequences were removed, as were lower-count sequences one edit away from another. Based on fitting two negative binomial distributions, any barcode sub-cluster with under 20% of the maximum read count was discarded. Clones were called with MiXCR by TCRdb after fastp trimmed the public reads at Q25, and only in-frame beta chains were retained. Entries that share a CDR3 protein sequence are merged under the most common genes and DNA. TCRdb's processing, not the study's, gives the V and J calls here. The sample table records about 630,000 distinct CDR3 sequences; 25% of these occur just once. The ten largest clonotypes hold 0.78% of the sample.

The chain joins TRBV6-5 to TRBJ1-1; no confident D gene assignment can be made. Sequences were obtained from naive CD8+ T cells from blood, with Jurkat cell RNA spiked in. The sample's cell subset or site label, decoded: FACS-sorted CD8+CD4-CCR7+CD45RA+ naive T cells. This TCR derives from a human donor in good health. Some libraries in this study had Jurkat cell RNA spiked in. The CDR3 sequence is CASSYRQVTDTEAFF. The DNA sequence is TGTGCCAGCAGTTACAGGCAGGTAACGGACACTGAAGCTTTCTTT.